This TCR beta chain was retrieved from a study of blood T cell repertoires in COVID-19. Study background: COVID-19 samples from acute and convalescent phases originated in the United States, Italy and Spain. PBMCs, B-cell-depleted T cells, or T cells provided the cDNA or gDNA that made up the material.

The germline V gene encodes CDR1 MNHEY and CDR2 SVGEGT. The CDR3 extends over 15 amino acids. Trimming stripped 6 bases from V and 0 bases from J, with 9 bases between. In the original analysis: Cell counts per sample came from amplifying reference gene primers. Using immunoSEQ multiplex PCR, the repertoire was profiled, and TCRdb retains in-frame clones only, with some absent. V and J calls and clone size are those listed in that table; D and trimming were worked out from the DNA. Of approximately 70,000 clones listed, about 91% are singletons. This clone has only a few counts. The origin of this receptor is a human donor with active COVID-19. The donor label of this sample is uncertain. The specimen was peripheral blood. V is TRBV6-2 or TRBV6-3 and J is TRBJ2-6; tentatively, D is TRBD2 (6 bases). CDR3 sequence: CASSRDFSGANVLTF. The CDR3 region has the DNA TGTGCCAGCAGCAGGGACTTCTCTGGGGCCAACGTCCTGACTTTC.